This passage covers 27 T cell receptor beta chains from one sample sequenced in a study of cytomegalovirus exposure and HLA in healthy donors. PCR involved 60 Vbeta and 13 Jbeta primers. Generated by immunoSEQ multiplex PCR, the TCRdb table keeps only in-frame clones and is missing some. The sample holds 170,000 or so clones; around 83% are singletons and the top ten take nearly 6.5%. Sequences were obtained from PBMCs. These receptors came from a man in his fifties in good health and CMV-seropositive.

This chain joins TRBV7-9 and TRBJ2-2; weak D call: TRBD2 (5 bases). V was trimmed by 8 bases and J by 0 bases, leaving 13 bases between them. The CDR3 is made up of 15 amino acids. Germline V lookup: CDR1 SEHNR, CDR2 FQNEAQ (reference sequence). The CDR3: CASRGVATNTGELFF. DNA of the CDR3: TGTGCCAGCCGTGGGGTAGCGACGAACACCGGGGAGCTGTTTTTT.

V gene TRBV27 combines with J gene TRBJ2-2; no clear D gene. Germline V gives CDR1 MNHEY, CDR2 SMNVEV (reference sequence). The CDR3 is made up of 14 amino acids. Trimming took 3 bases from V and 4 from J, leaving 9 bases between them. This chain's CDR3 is CASSLAQVTGELFF. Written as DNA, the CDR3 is TGTGCCAGCAGTTTGGCCCAAGTCACCGGGGAGCTGTTTTTT.

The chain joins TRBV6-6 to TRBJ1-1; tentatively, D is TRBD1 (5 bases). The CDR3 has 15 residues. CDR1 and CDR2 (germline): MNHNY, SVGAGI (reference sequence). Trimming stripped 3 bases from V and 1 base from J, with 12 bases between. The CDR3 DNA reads TGTGCCAGCAGTTATACAGGACCGTCGAACACTGAAGCTTTCTTT. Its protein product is CASSYTGPSNTEAFF.

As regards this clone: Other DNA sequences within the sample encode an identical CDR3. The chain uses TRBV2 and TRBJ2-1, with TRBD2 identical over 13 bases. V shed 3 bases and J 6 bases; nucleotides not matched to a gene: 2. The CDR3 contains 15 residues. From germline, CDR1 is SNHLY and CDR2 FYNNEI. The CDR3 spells CASSEGLAGLNEQFF. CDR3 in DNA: TGTGCCAGCAGTGAGGGACTAGCGGGACTCAATGAGCAGTTCTTC.

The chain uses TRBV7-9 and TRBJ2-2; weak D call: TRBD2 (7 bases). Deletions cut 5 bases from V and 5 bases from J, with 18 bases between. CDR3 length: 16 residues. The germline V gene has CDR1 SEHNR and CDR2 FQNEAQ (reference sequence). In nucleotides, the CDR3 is TGTGCCAGCAGCCCCTACCGGGGGGCTCTTACCGGGGAGCTGTTTTTT. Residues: CASSPYRGALTGELFF.

The CDR3 reads CASSITRWLNNYGYTF. Here the CDR3 DNA reads TGTGCCAGTAGTATCACCCGGTGGTTAAATAACTATGGCTACACCTTC. The chain employs TRBV19 and TRBJ1-2; D not resolved. Germline-derived CDR1 and CDR2 are LNHDA and SQIVND (reference sequence). The CDR3 has 16 amino acids. With 3 bases removed from V and 1 base from J, the gap between germline ends came to 15 bases.

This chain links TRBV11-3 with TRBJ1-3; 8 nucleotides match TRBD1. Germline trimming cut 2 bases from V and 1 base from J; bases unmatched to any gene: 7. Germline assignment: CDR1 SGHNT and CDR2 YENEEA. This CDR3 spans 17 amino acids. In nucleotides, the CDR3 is TGTGCCAGCAGCTTATCTGGACAGGGACTATCTGGAAACACCATATATTTT. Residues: CASSLSGQGLSGNTIYF.

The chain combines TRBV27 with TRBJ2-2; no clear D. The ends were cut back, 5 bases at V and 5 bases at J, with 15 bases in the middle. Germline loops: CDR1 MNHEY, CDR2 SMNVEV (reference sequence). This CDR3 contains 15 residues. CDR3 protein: CASSLLSTTTGELFF. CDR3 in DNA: TGTGCCAGCAGTCTCCTCTCTACTACGACCGGGGAGCTGTTTTTT.

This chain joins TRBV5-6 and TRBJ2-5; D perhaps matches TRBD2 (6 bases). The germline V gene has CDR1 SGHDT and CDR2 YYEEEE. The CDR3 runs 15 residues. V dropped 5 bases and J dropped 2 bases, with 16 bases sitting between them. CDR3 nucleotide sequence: TGTGCCAGCAGGTCCCTGGGGGGACTTCAAGAGACCCAGTACTTC. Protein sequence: CASRSLGGLQETQYF.

The CDR3 DNA reads TGTGCCAGTAGTCCCACCGTACTTAGCTCCTACGAGCAGTACTTC. This codes for CASSPTVLSSYEQYF. This chain links TRBV19 with TRBJ2-7; D unclear. The CDR3 extends over 15 amino acids. The germline V and J ends were trimmed by 5 bases and 0 bases, with 14 bases remaining between them. Per the germline V gene, CDR1 is LNHDA and CDR2 is SQIVND (reference sequence).

The DNA of the CDR3 is TGTGCCAGCAGCTTAGGGCAATTCCGCGATACGCAGTATTTT. Amino acid sequence: CASSLGQFRDTQYF. The chain combines TRBV7-8 with TRBJ2-3; no clear D. With 1 base removed from V and 6 bases from J, the gap between germline ends came to 11 bases. CDR3 length: 14 amino acids. CDR1 and CDR2 from the germline V gene are SGHVS and FQNEAQ.

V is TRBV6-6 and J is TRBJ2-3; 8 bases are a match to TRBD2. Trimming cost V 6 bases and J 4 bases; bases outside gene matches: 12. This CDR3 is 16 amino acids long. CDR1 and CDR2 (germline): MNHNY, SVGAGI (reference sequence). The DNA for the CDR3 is TGTGCCAGCAGGGCCGCATCGGGACTAGGTCCAGATACGCAGTATTTT. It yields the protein CASRAASGLGPDTQYF.

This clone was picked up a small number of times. The DNA for the CDR3 is TGTGCCAGCAGAGAGTCGAACACCGGGGAGCTGTTTTTT. Translated: CASRESNTGELFF. The V call is TRBV25-1, the J call TRBJ2-2; unclear D gene. Germline V gene data show CDR1 as MGHDK and CDR2 as SYGVNS. V lost 6 bases and J lost 0, with 5 bases in between. The CDR3 loop spans 13 amino acids.

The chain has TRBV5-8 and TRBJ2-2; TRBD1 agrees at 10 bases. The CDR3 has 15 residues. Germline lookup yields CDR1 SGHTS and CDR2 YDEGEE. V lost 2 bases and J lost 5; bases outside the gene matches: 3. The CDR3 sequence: CASSFSGQGTGELFF. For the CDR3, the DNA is TGTGCCAGCAGCTTCTCGGGACAGGGGACCGGGGAGCTGTTTTTT.

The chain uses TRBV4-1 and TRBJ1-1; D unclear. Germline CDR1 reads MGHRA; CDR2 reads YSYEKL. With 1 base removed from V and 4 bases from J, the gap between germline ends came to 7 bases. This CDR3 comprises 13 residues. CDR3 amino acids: CASSQVPGTEAFF. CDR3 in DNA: TGCGCCAGCAGCCAAGTTCCGGGCACTGAAGCTTTCTTT.

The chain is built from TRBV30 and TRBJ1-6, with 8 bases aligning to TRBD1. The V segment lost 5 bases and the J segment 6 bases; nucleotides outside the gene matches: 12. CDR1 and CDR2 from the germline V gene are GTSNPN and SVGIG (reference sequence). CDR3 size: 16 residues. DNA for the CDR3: TGTGCCTGGCGCGTCCCGGGACAGGCGCTTAATTCACCCCTCCACTTT. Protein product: CAWRVPGQALNSPLHF.

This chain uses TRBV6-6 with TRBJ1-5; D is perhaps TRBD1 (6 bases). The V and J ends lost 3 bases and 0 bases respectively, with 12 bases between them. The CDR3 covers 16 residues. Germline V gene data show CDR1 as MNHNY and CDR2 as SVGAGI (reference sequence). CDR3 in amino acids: CASSYRTAYSNQPQHF. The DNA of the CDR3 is TGTGCCAGCAGTTATCGGACAGCGTATAGCAATCAGCCCCAGCATTTT.

The CDR3 DNA follows: TGTGCCAGCAGCCTTCAGCGCCCCGGGGACACCATATATTTT. Amino acids: CASSLQRPGDTIYF. The chain joins TRBV7-6 to TRBJ1-3, with no clear D. V was pared by 5 bases and J by 8 bases, with 16 bases between. CDR3 length: 14 amino acids. Germline CDR1 SGHVS, CDR2 FNYEAQ.

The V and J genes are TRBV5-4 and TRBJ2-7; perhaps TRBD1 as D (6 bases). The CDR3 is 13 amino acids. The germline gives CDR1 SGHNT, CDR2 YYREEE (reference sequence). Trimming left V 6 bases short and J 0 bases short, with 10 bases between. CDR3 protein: CASTIQGSYEQYF. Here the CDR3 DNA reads TGTGCCAGCACAATACAGGGCTCCTACGAGCAGTACTTC. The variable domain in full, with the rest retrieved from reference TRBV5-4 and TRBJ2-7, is ETGVTQSPTHLIKTRGQQVTLRCSSQSGHNTVSWYQQALGQGPQFIFQYYREEENGRGNFPPRFSGLQFPNYSSELNVNALELDDSALYLCASTIQGSYEQYFGPGTRLTVT.

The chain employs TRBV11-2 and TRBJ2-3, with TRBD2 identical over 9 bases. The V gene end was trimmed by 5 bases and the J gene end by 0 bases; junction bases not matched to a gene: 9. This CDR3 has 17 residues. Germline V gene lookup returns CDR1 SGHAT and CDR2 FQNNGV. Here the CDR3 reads CASSPSMLAGSTDTQYF. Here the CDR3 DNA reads TGTGCCAGCAGCCCCTCTATGCTAGCGGGGAGCACAGATACGCAGTATTTT.

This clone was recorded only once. The CDR3 nucleotides are TGTGCCAGCAGGCCCGGGACTCAGAACACTGAAGCTTTCTTT. Translation gives CASRPGTQNTEAFF. The chain joins TRBV6-5 to TRBJ1-1, with a possible D match to TRBD1 (5 bases). CDR3 size: 14 residues. V was cut by 6 bases and J by 1 base, with 12 bases left in between. Germline-derived CDR1 and CDR2 are MNHEY and SVGAGI.

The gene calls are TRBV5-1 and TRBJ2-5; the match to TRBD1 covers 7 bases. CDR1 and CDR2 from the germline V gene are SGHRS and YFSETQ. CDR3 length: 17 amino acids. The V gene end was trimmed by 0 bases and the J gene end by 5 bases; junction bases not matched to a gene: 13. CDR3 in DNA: TGCGCCAGCAGCTTGGTTTCGGGACCGACAGGGTTGGAGACCCAGTACTTC. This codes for CASSLVSGPTGLETQYF.

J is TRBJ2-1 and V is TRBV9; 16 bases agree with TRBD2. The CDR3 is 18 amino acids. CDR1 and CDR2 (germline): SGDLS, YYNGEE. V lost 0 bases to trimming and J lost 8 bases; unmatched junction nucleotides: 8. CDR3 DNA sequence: TGTGCCAGCAGCGTAGGATGGGGACTAGCGGGAGGGCAGGATGAGCAGTTCTTC. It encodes CASSVGWGLAGGQDEQFF.

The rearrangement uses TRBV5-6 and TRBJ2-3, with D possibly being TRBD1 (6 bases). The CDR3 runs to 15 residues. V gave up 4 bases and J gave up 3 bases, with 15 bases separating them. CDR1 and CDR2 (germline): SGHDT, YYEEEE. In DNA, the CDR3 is TGTGCCAGCAGCCAAACAGGGTCTGGTACAGATACGCAGTATTTT. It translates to CASSQTGSGTDTQYF.

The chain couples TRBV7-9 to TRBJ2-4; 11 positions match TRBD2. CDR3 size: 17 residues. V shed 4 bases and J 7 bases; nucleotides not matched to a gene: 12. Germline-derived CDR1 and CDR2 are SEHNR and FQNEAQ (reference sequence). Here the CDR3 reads CASSSFRATSGGNIQYF. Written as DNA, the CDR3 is TGTGCCAGCAGCTCCTTTAGGGCCACTAGCGGGGGCAACATTCAGTACTTC.

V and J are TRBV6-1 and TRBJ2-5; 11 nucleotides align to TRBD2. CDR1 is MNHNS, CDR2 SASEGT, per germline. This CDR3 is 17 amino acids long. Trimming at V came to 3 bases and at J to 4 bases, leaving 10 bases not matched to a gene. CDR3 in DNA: TGTGCCAGCAGTGATCAAATAGCGGGGGGGAGGCTAGAGACCCAGTACTTC. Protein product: CASSDQIAGGRLETQYF.

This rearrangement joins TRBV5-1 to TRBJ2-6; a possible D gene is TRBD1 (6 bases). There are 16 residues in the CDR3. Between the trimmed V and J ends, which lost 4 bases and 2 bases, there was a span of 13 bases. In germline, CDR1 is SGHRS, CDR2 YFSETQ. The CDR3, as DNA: TGCGCCAGCAGCGGAACACAGGGAACTGGGGCCAACGTCCTGACTTTC. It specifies CASSGTQGTGANVLTF.